Presented here are 18 T cell receptor beta chains from one specimen sequenced in a study of CD8 T cells in Susac syndrome. The RNA input was roughly 0.45 to 1 ug, and it was reverse transcribed with random hexamers. TCRdb re-derived calls from the immunoSEQ multiplex PCR reads in MiXCR, one entry per CDR3 protein. The table shows just over 150,000 distinct CDR3 sequences, with approximately 94% occurring only once. The sample taken for sequencing was CD8+ T cells from PBMCs. The source is a human donor with multiple sclerosis.

The chain recombines TRBV15 with TRBJ1-1, with 9 bases that match TRBD1. The germline gives CDR1 LNHNV, CDR2 YYDKDF (reference sequence). This CDR3 contains 16 residues. V lost 1 base and J lost 11; bases outside the gene matches: 14. CDR3 region: CATSRATEHWDRAAFF. The CDR3 DNA reads as TGTGCCACCAGCAGAGCGACAGAGCACTGGGACAGGGCGGCTTTCTTT.

The chain has TRBV6-2 or TRBV6-3 and TRBJ1-5, with D possibly TRBD1 on 5 matching bases. The CDR3 length is 13 residues. The ends were cut back, 2 bases at V and 5 bases at J, with 7 bases in the middle. CDR1 and CDR2 from the germline V gene are MNHEY and SVGEGT. The CDR3: CASSYVGDQPQHF. In DNA form, the CDR3 reads TGTGCCAGCAGTTACGTAGGGGATCAGCCCCAGCATTTT.

V and J are TRBV4-2 and TRBJ1-2, with 8 bases lining up with TRBD1. The CDR3 consists of 12 residues. The V and J ends lost 1 base and 12 bases, in that order; junction bases with no gene match: 4. Looked up from germline, CDR1 is LGHNA and CDR2 is YNFKEQ. The CDR3 loop reads CASSQGQGKDTF. The CDR3 DNA reads as TGTGCCAGCAGCCAAGGACAGGGGAAGGACACCTTC.

V usage is TRBV7-9 and J usage is TRBJ2-3; D is uncertain. The CDR3 is made up of 13 amino acids. V lost 3 bases, J lost 6 bases, and 10 bases lay in between. Germline V gives CDR1 SEHNR, CDR2 FQNEAQ (reference sequence). CDR3 sequence reads: CASSFNEMDTQYF. CDR3 bases: TGTGCCAGCAGCTTCAATGAAATGGATACGCAGTATTTT.

The genes are TRBV21-1 and TRBJ1-2. TRBV21-1 is labeled a pseudogene. This CDR3 has 13 residues. The DNA for the CDR3 is TGTGCCAGCAGGCACGGTTCCAACTATGGCTACACCTTC. This encodes CASRHGSNYGYTF.

The chain recombines TRBV5-1 with TRBJ2-7; no definite D call. V lost 3 bases to trimming and J lost 7 bases, with 8 bases between them. Germline assignment: CDR1 SGHRS and CDR2 YFSETQ. CDR3 size: 11 residues. The CDR3 protein is CASSSTTEQYF. CDR3 sequence (DNA): TGCGCCAGCAGCTCGACGACGGAGCAGTACTTC.

The chain employs TRBV7-6 and TRBJ2-7; perhaps TRBD1 as D (6 bases). The length of the CDR3 is 14 residues. The germline CDR1 and CDR2 sequences are SGHVS and FNYEAQ. V was clipped by 5 bases and J by 3 bases, with 14 bases between them. Written as DNA, the CDR3 is TGTGCCAGCAGCGGGGGCCGGGACAACTACGAGCAGTACTTC. As protein: CASSGGRDNYEQYF. The full variable domain, in which reference TRBV7-6 and TRBJ2-7 provide the parts outside the CDR3, is GAGVSQSPRYKVTKRGQDVALRCDPISGHVSLYWYRQALGQGPEFLTYFNYEAQQDKSGLPNDRFSAERPEGSISTLTIQRTEQRDSAMYRCASSGGRDNYEQYFGPGTRLTVT.

A single count supports this clonotype. The chain employs TRBV30 and TRBJ1-2, with 9 bases that match TRBD1. After removal of 1 base from V and 8 bases from J, the junction contained 8 bases not matched to a gene. This CDR3 region has 14 residues. Germline loops: CDR1 GTSNPN, CDR2 SVGIG (reference sequence). CDR3 sequence: CAWSEGTGSEGYTF. CDR3 coding DNA: TGTGCCTGGAGTGAAGGGACAGGGAGTGAAGGCTACACCTTC.

The rearrangement joins TRBV20-1 to TRBJ2-7; D is unclear. The ends were cut back, 2 bases at V and 1 base at J, with 6 bases in the middle. CDR1 and CDR2 (germline): DFQATT, SNEGSKA (reference sequence). The CDR3 is 12 residues long. The CDR3 bases are TGCAGTGCTAGACAGAAATCCTACGAGCAGTACTTC. Its translation: CSARQKSYEQYF.

The chain carries TRBV6-5 and TRBJ1-6; D unresolved. The CDR3 is 14 residues long. Germline CDR1 is MNHEY and CDR2 is SVGAGI. V lost 8 bases and J 6 bases, leaving 14 bases between the germline ends. The CDR3 sequence: CASGIEGLNSPLHF. The CDR3 DNA follows: TGTGCCAGCGGTATAGAGGGTCTTAATTCACCCCTCCACTTT.

This clonotype was observed a single time. The rearrangement joins TRBV24-1 to TRBJ2-1; TRBD1 matches 10 bases. Germline V gives CDR1 KGHDR, CDR2 SFDVKD. The J segment lost 4 bases and the V segment lost 2 bases, leaving 7 bases of the junction unmatched. The CDR3 is 17 residues long. This CDR3 is CATSDSVGQGIYNEQFF. The CDR3 DNA follows: TGTGCCACCAGTGATTCTGTGGGACAGGGGATTTACAATGAGCAGTTCTTC.

The chain employs TRBV7-9 and TRBJ1-4; D may be TRBD1 (5 bases). Germline V CDR1 and CDR2: SEHNR, FQNEAQ (reference sequence). This CDR3 is 12 amino acids long. Between the trimmed V and J ends, which lost 6 bases and 5 bases, there was a span of 7 bases. The CDR3, as DNA: TGTGCCAGCAGGGACACAAATGAAAAACTGTTTTTT. Translation: CASRDTNEKLFF.

The chain is built from TRBV20-1 and TRBJ2-7, with D possibly matching TRBD1 (6 bases). Germline values: CDR1 DFQATT, CDR2 SNEGSKA (reference sequence). V was trimmed by 0 bases and J by 4 bases, leaving 19 bases between them. CDR3 size: 16 residues. CDR3 loop: CSARDLAGDKEYEQYF. The CDR3 nucleotides read TGCAGTGCTAGAGATCTGGCAGGGGATAAAGAGTACGAGCAGTACTTC.

The chain employs TRBV11-2 and TRBJ2-3; TRBD2 aligns across 12 bases. With V trimmed by 9 bases and J by 4 bases, 14 bases remained unmatched. Germline CDR1 and CDR2: SGHAT and FQNNGV. The CDR3 has 17 amino acids. CDR3 residues: CASHGRLAGGPPDTQYF. For the CDR3, the DNA is TGTGCCAGTCACGGCCGTCTAGCGGGGGGGCCCCCAGATACGCAGTATTTT.

The chain couples TRBV7-9 to TRBJ2-5; D is uncertain. CDR1 is SEHNR, CDR2 FQNEAQ, per germline (reference sequence). The V end lost 1 base, the J end lost 11 bases, and 11 bases lay between the germline ends. The CDR3 sequence is 12 residues long. The CDR3 sequence: CASSLERLEQYF. The CDR3 bases are TGTGCCAGCAGCTTAGAGAGACTGGAGCAGTACTTC.

The V call is TRBV7-6, the J call TRBJ2-7; 9 bases fit TRBD1. The CDR3 extends over 13 amino acids. Per germline, CDR1 SGHVS and CDR2 FNYEAQ. J lost 6 bases, V lost 4 bases, and 4 bases had no gene match. The CDR3 nucleotides are TGTGCCAGCAGCTGGGACAGGGTGGGCGAGCAGTACTTC. Its translation: CASSWDRVGEQYF.

This clonotype was observed a single time. The chain couples TRBV7-9 to TRBJ2-1; D may correspond to TRBD1 or TRBD2 (6 bases each). Germline V gene data show CDR1 as SEHNR and CDR2 as FQNEAQ (reference sequence). The CDR3 is made up of 13 amino acids. The CDR3 region is CALLGGLYNEQFF. The CDR3 bases are TGTGCTCTATTGGGGGGCCTGTACAATGAGCAGTTCTTC.

The rearrangement uses TRBV9 and TRBJ1-1, with TRBD1 matching over 8 bases. The J segment lost 5 bases and the V segment lost 3 bases, leaving 6 bases of the junction unmatched. The CDR3 loop spans 14 amino acids. Per germline, CDR1 SGDLS and CDR2 YYNGEE. CDR3 amino acids: CASSAAGGRTEAFF. The CDR3 DNA is TGTGCCAGCAGCGCTGCAGGGGGCAGGACTGAAGCTTTCTTT.